These 26 T cell receptor beta chains were all obtained from the same sample, sequenced in a study of T-cell reconstitution after alpha-beta-depleted transplantation in children. Unique molecular identifiers were built into the TCRbeta library. Each CDR3 protein is one row after TCRdb ran MiXCR on the PCR reads. The sample holds 300,000 to 350,000 distinct CDR3 sequences, roughly 21% seen once. Sequencing was performed on PBMCs, mostly from graft donor cells, taken 180 days after TCRalphabeta/CD19-depleted stem cell transplant. The source of these receptors is a male patient younger than 18 who had a stem cell transplant for acute lymphoblastic leukemia, so the T cells may come from the graft donor.

This clonotype has a handful of counts. The chain links TRBV20-1 to TRBJ1-2, with D unresolved. V gave up 1 base and J gave up 8 bases, with 17 bases separating them. This CDR3 contains 14 residues. Germline CDR1 DFQATT, CDR2 SNEGSKA (reference sequence). The CDR3 bases are TGCAGTGCTAGAGGCAGCCCAAGAACTCTGGGCTACACCTTC. Its translation: CSARGSPRTLGYTF.

V usage is TRBV7-3 and J usage is TRBJ2-3; 9 positions agree with TRBD1. This CDR3 spans 15 amino acids. Germline V lookup: CDR1 SGHTA, CDR2 FQGTGA. The ends lost 3 bases at V and 0 bases at J; junction bases unmatched: 1. DNA of the CDR3: TGTGCCAGCAGCTTGGGACAGGGCAGCACAGATACGCAGTATTTT. It is translated as CASSLGQGSTDTQYF.

The gene calls are TRBV20-1 and TRBJ2-7; TRBD2 aligns across 8 bases. The germline V gene has CDR1 DFQATT and CDR2 SNEGSKA (reference sequence). Trimming took 0 bases from V and 0 from J; bases not matched to a gene: 7. The CDR3 is made up of 16 amino acids. CDR3 DNA: TGCAGTGCTAGAGATGCGGGGGGTGTGAGCTCCTACGAGCAGTACTTC. It is translated as CSARDAGGVSSYEQYF.

This clonotype was counted ten times or more. J is TRBJ2-1 and V is TRBV5-1, with 8 bases fitting TRBD1. Germline V lookup: CDR1 SGHRS, CDR2 YFSETQ. V shed 4 bases, J shed 6 bases, and the junction held 3 bases outside the gene matches. There are 13 residues in the CDR3. CDR3 in DNA: TGCGCCAGCAGCGGACAGGGAATCAATGAGCAGTTCTTC. Its translation: CASSGQGINEQFF.

The chain carries TRBV11-1 and TRBJ2-7, with D tentatively TRBD1 or TRBD2 (6 bases each). Germline values: CDR1 SGHAT, CDR2 FQDESV (reference sequence). CDR3 size: 20 residues. Trimming left V 2 bases short and J 0 bases short, with 26 bases between. The CDR3 region has the DNA TGTGCCAGCAGCTTAAAGGGGGGTCAAACAGGGATAAGGGTCTCCTACGAGCAGTACTTC. It is translated as CASSLKGGQTGIRVSYEQYF.

This clonotype was seen a handful of times. This chain links TRBV6-2 or TRBV6-3 with TRBJ2-2; 8 positions match TRBD1. V trimming: 7 bases; J trimming: 4 bases; junction bases outside the gene matches: 5. The CDR3 consists of 14 residues. From germline, CDR1 is MNHEY and CDR2 SVGEGT. CDR3 DNA sequence: TGTGCCAGCAATAGACAGGGGACCACCGGGGAGCTGTTTTTT. Amino acids: CASNRQGTTGELFF.

This clonotype was seen only a few times. The chain recombines TRBV7-2 with TRBJ1-2, with D tentatively TRBD1 (6 bases). Trimming removed 1 base from V and 8 bases from J, with 11 bases in between. The CDR3 loop spans 13 amino acids. CDR1 and CDR2 (germline): SGHTA, FQGNSA. This CDR3 is CASSLEAGVGYTF. DNA of the CDR3: TGTGCCAGCAGCTTAGAGGCAGGGGTCGGCTACACCTTC.

The chain uses TRBV7-3 and TRBJ2-5; 8 bases fit TRBD2. J was trimmed by 4 bases and V by 5 bases; bases with no gene match: 6. The germline V gene encodes CDR1 SGHTA and CDR2 FQGTGA. This CDR3 has 14 residues. The CDR3 nucleotides are TGTGCCAGCAGCACCGGACTAGCCTCAGAGACCCAGTACTTC. It yields the protein CASSTGLASETQYF.

The gene calls are TRBV10-3 and TRBJ2-7; 11 nucleotides align to TRBD1. The CDR3 has 16 amino acids. V shed 6 bases and J 0 bases; nucleotides not matched to a gene: 7. Germline lookup yields CDR1 ENHRY and CDR2 SYGVKD. The CDR3 coding sequence is TGTGCCATCAGAGGACAGGGGGCTCATACCTCCTACGAGCAGTACTTC. It encodes CAIRGQGAHTSYEQYF.

The chain is built from TRBV7-2 and TRBJ1-2; TRBD1 matches 7 bases. Germline-derived CDR1 and CDR2 are SGHTA and FQGNSA. The ends lost 5 bases at V and 2 bases at J; junction bases unmatched: 5. The CDR3 has 14 residues. The DNA of the CDR3 is TGTGCCAGCAGCCCGACAGGGTCGAACTATGGCTACACCTTC. Encoded protein: CASSPTGSNYGYTF.

The chain combines TRBV9 with TRBJ2-7; D may correspond to TRBD1 or TRBD2 (6 bases each). Germline CDR1 and CDR2: SGDLS and YYNGEE. CDR3 length equals 13 residues. The V end lost 4 bases, the J end lost 3 bases, and 11 bases lay between the germline ends. The CDR3 nucleotides are TGTGCCAGCAGCCCCCGGGGGCGCTACGAGCAGTACTTC. This codes for CASSPRGRYEQYF.

This clonotype was counted a few times. The chain has TRBV5-1 and TRBJ2-6; D gene ambiguous. The CDR3 sequence is 14 residues long. The germline CDR1 and CDR2 sequences are SGHRS and YFSETQ. V was pared by 0 bases and J by 3 bases, with 4 bases between. This CDR3 reads CASSLVFGANVLTF. CDR3 bases: TGCGCCAGCAGCTTGGTGTTTGGGGCCAACGTCCTGACTTTC. Variable domain in full (rest from reference TRBV5-1 and TRBJ2-6): KAGVTQTPRYLIKTRGQQVTLSCSPISGHRSVSWYQQTPGQGLQFLFEYFSETQRNKGNFPGRFSGRQFSNSRSEMNVSTLELGDSALYLCASSLVFGANVLTFGAGSRLTVL.

The CDR3 reads CATSRDKGIGRNSPLHF. The CDR3 DNA follows: TGTGCCACCAGCAGAGATAAGGGAATCGGTAGAAATTCACCCCTCCACTTT. The chain carries TRBV15 and TRBJ1-6, with D unresolved. The CDR3 runs to 17 residues. Per the germline V gene, CDR1 is LNHNV and CDR2 is YYDKDF (reference sequence). The V gene lost 0 bases and the J gene lost 7 bases, with 16 bases spanning the gap.

This rearrangement joins TRBV12-3 or TRBV12-4 to TRBJ2-7; TRBD2 might be the D (5 bases). There are 16 residues in the CDR3. Deletions cut 6 bases from V and 0 bases from J, with 18 bases between. The CDR3 is CASSCYREDLSYEQYF. The DNA for the CDR3 is TGTGCCAGCAGCTGCTACCGGGAAGACCTCTCCTACGAGCAGTACTTC.

The chain combines TRBV4-1 with TRBJ1-6; D is uncertain. Germline CDR1 and CDR2: MGHRA and YSYEKL. V shed 4 bases and J shed 9 bases, with 16 bases lying between them. The CDR3 contains 15 residues. The CDR3: CASSRLDGTSSPLHF. CDR3 nucleotides: TGCGCCAGCAGCCGCCTGGATGGAACGTCTTCACCCCTCCACTTT.

V usage is TRBV9 and J usage is TRBJ2-7; 12 bases line up with TRBD2. Per germline, CDR1 SGDLS and CDR2 YYNGEE. The CDR3 has 15 amino acids. V dropped 4 bases and J dropped 3; count of bases not matched to a gene: 5. The CDR3 loop is CASSPPSGRVYEQYF. The CDR3 region has the DNA TGTGCCAGCAGCCCCCCTAGCGGGAGGGTCTACGAGCAGTACTTC.

This clonotype was found a few times. This sequence joins TRBV5-1 and TRBJ2-2; either TRBD1 or TRBD2 may supply D (5 bases each). The CDR3 has 14 amino acids. Germline CDR1 reads SGHRS; CDR2 reads YFSETQ. V shed 6 bases and J shed 3 bases, with 12 bases lying between them. CDR3 protein: CASNIGAHTGELFF. The CDR3, as DNA: TGCGCCAGCAACATCGGGGCCCACACCGGGGAGCTGTTTTTT.

There are many counts of this clonotype. The rearrangement uses TRBV10-3 and TRBJ1-6, with TRBD1 matching 7 bases. The J segment lost 6 bases and the V segment lost 3 bases, leaving 2 bases of the junction unmatched. This CDR3 has 14 residues. Germline V CDR1 and CDR2: ENHRY, SYGVKD. The CDR3, as DNA: TGTGCCATCAGTGAACAGGGGAGTAATTCACCCCTCCACTTT. Translation gives CAISEQGSNSPLHF.

The chain couples TRBV5-4 to TRBJ1-4; weak D call: TRBD1 (6 bases). Trimming took 0 bases from V and 5 from J, leaving 17 bases between them. Germline V gene lookup returns CDR1 SGHNT and CDR2 YYREEE (reference sequence). The CDR3 totals 17 residues. The CDR3 loop is CASSLVLKVGGNEKLFF. The CDR3 nucleotides are TGTGCCAGCAGCTTGGTGCTGAAGGTTGGGGGCAATGAAAAACTGTTTTTT.

V gene TRBV7-2 combines with J gene TRBJ1-4; 9 bases are shared with TRBD1. In germline, CDR1 is SGHTA, CDR2 FQGNSA. Losses at the gene ends were 4 bases for V and 8 bases for J; bases not matched to a gene: 5. This CDR3 is 14 amino acids long. The DNA of the CDR3 is TGTGCCAGCAGCTCGGGACAGGGTAGAGAAAAACTGTTTTTT. Translation: CASSSGQGREKLFF.

The V gene is TRBV29-1, the J gene TRBJ2-7; possibly TRBD1 for D (5 bases). The CDR3 runs to 12 residues. The ends were cut back, 2 bases at V and 6 bases at J, with 11 bases in the middle. The germline V gene encodes CDR1 SQVTM and CDR2 ANQGSEA. CDR3 DNA sequence: TGCAGCGTTGAACGACAGATCGGCGAGCAGTACTTC. Amino acid sequence: CSVERQIGEQYF.

There are a few counts of this clonotype. This chain links TRBV4-2 with TRBJ2-3; 7 bases agree with TRBD2. The length of the CDR3 is 12 residues. The V gene end was trimmed by 2 bases and the J gene end by 8 bases; junction bases not matched to a gene: 1. Germline CDR1 LGHNA, CDR2 YNFKEQ. The CDR3 loop reads CASSQTSATQYF. CDR3 coding DNA: TGTGCCAGCAGCCAAACTAGCGCTACGCAGTATTTT.

The chain combines TRBV20-1 with TRBJ2-3, with a weak D call TRBD2 (7 bases). The V gene lost 6 bases and the J gene lost 1 base, with 20 bases spanning the gap. Germline V gene data show CDR1 as DFQATT and CDR2 as SNEGSKA (reference sequence). The CDR3 is made up of 16 amino acids. The CDR3 region has the DNA TGCAGTGCCACAAGGGGGTGGGGGGGCGGCACAGATACGCAGTATTTT. Its translation: CSATRGWGGGTDTQYF.

This chain links TRBV20-1 with TRBJ2-1; possible D gene TRBD2, 6 bases. There are 17 residues in the CDR3. V shed 0 bases and J shed 0 bases, with 15 bases lying between them. Germline V gene sequence: CDR1 DFQATT, CDR2 SNEGSKA (reference sequence). CDR3 in DNA: TGCAGTGCTAGAGACACTCTTAGCGGCAGCTCCTACAATGAGCAGTTCTTC. Protein: CSARDTLSGSSYNEQFF.

The chain uses TRBV5-8 and TRBJ1-2, with D hard to call. V lost 7 bases and J lost 4, with 11 bases in between. Germline loops: CDR1 SGHTS, CDR2 YDEGEE. The CDR3 contains 12 residues. CDR3: CASGPAVYGYTF. CDR3 in DNA: TGTGCCAGCGGGCCAGCTGTCTATGGCTACACCTTC.

This clonotype has a handful of counts. The V and J genes are TRBV18 and TRBJ2-4; D gene ambiguous. Germline-derived CDR1 and CDR2 are KGHSH and LQKENI. V lost 2 bases and J lost 1, with 9 bases in between. This CDR3 has 15 residues. The chain's CDR3 is CASSPGDGAKNIQYF. Here the CDR3 DNA reads TGTGCCAGCTCACCAGGTGATGGGGCCAAAAACATTCAGTACTTC.